This TCR beta chain appears in the sequencing data of a study of blood T cell repertoires in COVID-19. Clinical histories supplied by participants themselves formed the basis of cohort assignment. Trimming removed 4 bases from V and 10 bases from J, with 14 bases in between. There are 12 residues in the CDR3. Germline CDR1 reads SQVTM; CDR2 reads ANQGSEA. Only in-frame clones appear in the TCRdb table, and some are missing; sequencing was by immunoSEQ multiplex PCR. The repertoire holds fewer than 250,000 clones, with about 80% as singletons. The chain recombines TRBV29-1 with TRBJ1-5; perhaps TRBD1 as D (6 bases). The source is a woman aged 45 to 65 who had been exposed to COVID-19. Material: PBMCs or T cells enriched from blood (not recorded which). CDR3 in DNA: TGCAGCGTTGCATACTACAGGGAACCCCAGCATTTT. Translated: CSVAYYREPQHF.